A selection of T cell receptor beta chains follows, all from one sample in a study of CD8 T cells in ankylosing spondylitis. A single record per CDR3 protein comes from TCRdb applying MiXCR to the 5' RACE reads. This sample yields around 230,000 distinct CDR3 sequences, of which 7.5% to 9% are seen a single time; under 7.5% belongs to the top ten. The sequenced sample consisted of blood, either unsorted or a sorted T cell fraction (not recorded which). These receptors all come from a male donor with ankylosing spondylitis or in good health (not recorded which). CDR3s include the opening cysteine and the closing phenylalanine or tryptophan. The D gene is left open where the match is weak. Size values are once, few and many counts, or a class for expanded clones, and some rows have none.

v_gene	d_gene	j_gene	abundance	CDR3nt	CDR3aa
TRBV11-2	NA	TRBJ2-7	many	TGTGCCAGCAGCTTAGAAGGACAGTGGGACTACGAGCAGTACTTC	CASSLEGQWDYEQYF
TRBV9	NA	TRBJ1-6	many	TGTGCCAGCAGCGTAGAAGGCCGCCGGTCACCCCTCCACTTT	CASSVEGRRSPLHF
TRBV11-1	TRBD1	TRBJ1-1	many	TGTGCCAGCAGCTCCGGACAGGGGTTGTTGAACACTGAAGCTTTCTTT	CASSSGQGLLNTEAFF
TRBV7-2	NA	TRBJ2-3	many	TGTGCCAGCAGCTTATGGCAGGGGACTAGCACAGATACGCAGTATTTT	CASSLWQGTSTDTQYF
TRBV27	TRBD1	TRBJ2-7	few	TGTGCCAGCAGTCCAGCGTCGGGGGACAGGGACTACGAGCAGTACTTC	CASSPASGDRDYEQYF
TRBV7-3	NA	TRBJ2-3	many	TGTGCCAGCAGCTTAACCCTAGAGGATACGCAGTATTTT	CASSLTLEDTQYF
TRBV12-3/TRBV12-4	NA	TRBJ2-3	many	TGTGCCAGCGCAACGACAGCCCAATACACAGATACGCAGTATTTT	CASATTAQYTDTQYF
TRBV4-1	NA	TRBJ1-6	NA	TGCGCCAGCAGCCCCCTAGGCTCAGCAAGAAATAATTCACCCCTCCACTTT	CASSPLGSARNNSPLHF
TRBV7-2	NA	TRBJ2-3	many	TGTGCCAGCAGCTCTTTGAATGGGGCTACTTGGGATACGCAGTATTTT	CASSSLNGATWDTQYF
TRBV29-1	NA	TRBJ2-3	many	TGCAGCGTTGAACGGGTGGGGTACACAGATACGCAGTATTTT	CSVERVGYTDTQYF
TRBV12-3/TRBV12-4	TRBD1	TRBJ2-7	many	TGTGCCAGCAGCCCCGGGACAGGCTACGAGCAGTACTTC	CASSPGTGYEQYF
TRBV7-2	TRBD1	TRBJ1-1	few	TGTGCCAGCAGCCCGGGACAGGTCAGCACTGAAGCTTTCTTT	CASSPGQVSTEAFF
TRBV20-1	NA	TRBJ1-4	NA	TGCAGTGCTAGAGATGACCGAAAACTGTTTTTT	CSARDDRKLFF
TRBV20-1	TRBD2	TRBJ2-3	NA	TGCAGTGCCGTCCCGAACCCAAGCGGGGGGTCCCCAGATACGCAGTATTTT	CSAVPNPSGGSPDTQYF
TRBV20-1	TRBD1	TRBJ1-5	many	TGCAGTGCTTCTACAGGGGCCGTTGGTCAGCCCCAGCATTTT	CSASTGAVGQPQHF
TRBV11-1	NA	TRBJ2-1	many	TGTGCCAGCAGCTCCGGACTTGCTGAGCAGTTCTTC	CASSSGLAEQFF
TRBV20-1	TRBD1	TRBJ1-4	many	TGCAGTGCTACTACGGACAGGGGGAATGAAAAACTGTTTTTT	CSATTDRGNEKLFF
TRBV7-9	TRBD1	TRBJ1-2	few	TGTGCCAGCACCATACAGGGGGTTAACTATGGCTACACCTTC	CASTIQGVNYGYTF
TRBV12-5	NA	TRBJ2-3	many	TGTGCTAGTGGTTTGGTACAGGTCTCGGGGACTTCCACAGATACGCAGTATTTT	CASGLVQVSGTSTDTQYF
TRBV5-6	NA	TRBJ2-1	many	TGTGCCAGCAGCTTGGCCGAGGTAGCGAAGCAGTTCTTC	CASSLAEVAKQFF
TRBV12-3/TRBV12-4	TRBD1	TRBJ1-5	many	TGTGCCAGCAGTTTTGGGACAGGAGACGTTTGGAGCAATCAGCCCCAGCATTTT	CASSFGTGDVWSNQPQHF
TRBV20-1	NA	TRBJ2-1	many	TGCAGTGCTGAGGACTCGTCCAATGAGCAGTTCTTC	CSAEDSSNEQFF
TRBV5-1	NA	TRBJ1-4	few	TGCGCCAGCAGCCTCAGTCTCGGGACAAGTGGGGAAAAACTGTTTTTT	CASSLSLGTSGEKLFF
TRBV10-3	TRBD2	TRBJ2-1	few	TGTGCCATCCACCACCGGACTAGCGGGAGGGTAAATAAGGATGAGCAGTTCTTC	CAIHHRTSGRVNKDEQFF
TRBV5-5	NA	TRBJ2-5	NA	TGTGCCAGCAGCTTGGCCAGGGGAGTGGGAGAGACCCAGTACTTC	CASSLARGVGETQYF
TRBV11-2	NA	TRBJ1-4	NA	TGTGCCAGCAGCTTTAGAAAAGCCGGGGAGGAGATGGTTAGACTGTTTTTT	CASSFRKAGEEMVRLFF
TRBV7-9	TRBD1	TRBJ1-1	NA	TGTGCCAGCAGCTTAGCGGACAGGGGGCGTGGGACTGAAGCTTTCTTT	CASSLADRGRGTEAFF
TRBV4-3	NA	TRBJ2-7	many	TGCGCCAGCAGCCAGGAACTAGCCCCCCACGAGCAGTACTTC	CASSQELAPHEQYF
TRBV5-5	TRBD1	TRBJ2-1	few	TGTGCCAGCATACAGACAGGGGCGGGCAATGAGCAGTTCTTC	CASIQTGAGNEQFF
TRBV2	TRBD2	TRBJ2-1	NA	TGTGCCAGCAGTTTACGACTAGCGGGGATGGGTAATGAGCAGTTCTTC	CASSLRLAGMGNEQFF
TRBV5-1	NA	TRBJ2-2	few	TGCGCCAGCAGCTTGCAAGGGATGGGCACCGGGGAGCTGTTTTTT	CASSLQGMGTGELFF
TRBV29-1	TRBD2	TRBJ2-7	many	TGCAGCGTTTCCGGGACTAGCGGGATTACCTACGAGCAGTACTTC	CSVSGTSGITYEQYF
TRBV3-1	TRBD1	TRBJ1-6	many	TGTGCCAGCAGCCCAGCTGGGCAGGGGGGGATTTCACCCCTCCACTTT	CASSPAGQGGISPLHF
TRBV6-4	NA	TRBJ2-3	NA	TGTGCCAGCGCGACAGCTCTCACAGATACGCAGTATTTT	CASATALTDTQYF
TRBV7-2	TRBD1	TRBJ1-4	many	TGTGCCAGCAGCTTAGCCAGGACAGGGACTAATGAAAAACTGTTTTTT	CASSLARTGTNEKLFF
TRBV30	NA	TRBJ2-2	many	TGTGCCTGGGCCCCCGGACAGTATACCGGGGAGCTGTTTTTT	CAWAPGQYTGELFF
TRBV7-2	NA	TRBJ2-1	many	TGTGCCAGCAGCTTAGTCCATGAGCAGTTCTTC	CASSLVHEQFF
TRBV3-1	NA	TRBJ1-4	many	TGTGCCAGCAGCCAATCTTCAGGGGTTGGTGAAAAACTGTTTTTT	CASSQSSGVGEKLFF
TRBV19	NA	TRBJ1-1	many	TGTGCCACCACCATCGGGTCAGAGGGGAACACTGAAGCTTTCTTT	CATTIGSEGNTEAFF
TRBV21-1	NA	TRBJ1-1	many	TGTGCCAGCAAAGGGACAGCTGAAGCTTTCTTT	CASKGTAEAFF
TRBV20-1	NA	TRBJ1-1	many	TGCAGTGCTAGAGATGCGACGGGAACTCCAGCTTTCTTT	CSARDATGTPAFF
TRBV20-1	NA	TRBJ2-1	many	TGCAGTGCCCAGGGGGGGGCCAGCGGCGGGAATGAGCAGTTCTTC	CSAQGGASGGNEQFF
TRBV27	NA	TRBJ1-1	many	TGTGCCAGCGGGGTGGGGGGCACTGAAGCTTTCTTT	CASGVGGTEAFF
TRBV20-1	TRBD2	TRBJ2-7	many	TGCAGTGCTAGCAAACCTAGCGGGAGCTCCTACGAGCAGTACTTC	CSASKPSGSSYEQYF
TRBV20-1	NA	TRBJ2-5	many	TGCAGTGCTCAACAGGAGGAGACCCAGTACTTC	CSAQQEETQYF
TRBV20-1	NA	TRBJ2-1	many	TGCAGTGCTCAGGACCAGGGTAGGCCCTACAATGAGCAGTTCTTC	CSAQDQGRPYNEQFF
TRBV6-1	NA	TRBJ1-1	many	TGTGCCAGCAGTGAGCTTTACAGGGACATGAACACTGAAGCTTTCTTT	CASSELYRDMNTEAFF